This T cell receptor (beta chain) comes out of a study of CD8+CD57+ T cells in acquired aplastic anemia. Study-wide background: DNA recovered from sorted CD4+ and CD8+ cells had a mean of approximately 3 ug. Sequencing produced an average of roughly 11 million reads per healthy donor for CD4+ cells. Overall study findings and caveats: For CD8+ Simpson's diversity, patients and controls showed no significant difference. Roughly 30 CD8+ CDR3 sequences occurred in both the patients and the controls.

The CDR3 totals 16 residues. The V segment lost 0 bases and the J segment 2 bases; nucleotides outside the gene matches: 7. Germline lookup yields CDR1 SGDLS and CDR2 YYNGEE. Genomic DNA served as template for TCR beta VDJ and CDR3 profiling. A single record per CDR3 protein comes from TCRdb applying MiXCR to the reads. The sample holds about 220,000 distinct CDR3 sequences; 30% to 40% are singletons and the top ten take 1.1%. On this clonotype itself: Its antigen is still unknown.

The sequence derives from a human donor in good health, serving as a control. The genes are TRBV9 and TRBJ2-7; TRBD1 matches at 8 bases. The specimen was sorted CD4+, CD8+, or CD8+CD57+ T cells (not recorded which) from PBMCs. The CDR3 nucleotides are TGTGCCAGCAGCGTAGGAGGGACAGGCCTTACCTACGAGCAGTACTTC. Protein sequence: CASSVGGTGLTYEQYF. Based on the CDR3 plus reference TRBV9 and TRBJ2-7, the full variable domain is DSGVTQTPKHLITATGQRVTLRCSPRSGDLSVYWYQQSLDQGLQFLIQYYNGEERAKGNILERFSAQQFPDLHSELNLSSLELGDSALYFCASSVGGTGLTYEQYFGPGTRLTVT.